These T cell receptor beta chains were read from a single sample in a study of blood T cells in healthy people across ages. TCRdb reanalysed the 5' RACE reads using MiXCR and keeps one entry per CDR3 protein. The sample shows about 780,000 distinct CDR3 sequences, about 46% of them seen only once. The sample was blood. These receptor sequences come from a man older than 75 in good health. Each CDR3 is given with its conserved first and last residue. Fields, in order: clone size, J gene, D gene, V gene, CDR3 protein, CDR3 DNA. D genes are given only for firm matches. Size values are once, few and many counts, or a class for expanded clones, and some rows have none.

few	TRBJ1-1	TRBD1	TRBV12-3/TRBV12-4	CASSSTGMNTEAFF	TGTGCCAGCAGTTCGACAGGGATGAACACTGAAGCTTTCTTT
-	TRBJ1-2	-	TRBV29-1	CSVYGQGGYTF	TGCAGCGTCTACGGGCAGGGTGGCTACACCTTC
-	TRBJ2-1	-	TRBV20-1	CSARGLGGGEQFF	TGCAGTGCTAGAGGACTAGGAGGGGGTGAGCAGTTCTTC
-	TRBJ2-7	-	TRBV12-2	CASRLRLAGDHEQYF	TGTGCAAGTCGCTTAAGACTAGCGGGAGACCACGAGCAGTACTTC
-	TRBJ2-2	-	TRBV9	CASSQGAGQNTGELFF	TGTGCCAGCAGCCAGGGAGCCGGGCAGAACACCGGGGAGCTGTTTTTT
-	TRBJ2-1	TRBD2	TRBV20-1	CSARSMRSGTYNEQFF	TGCAGTGCTAGAAGTATGAGGAGCGGGACCTACAATGAGCAGTTCTTC
-	TRBJ2-5	TRBD2	TRBV20-1	CSAQSASGHRIETQYF	TGCAGTGCTCAATCGGCTAGCGGGCATCGGATAGAGACCCAGTACTTC
-	TRBJ2-5	TRBD2	TRBV3-1	CASSPRLAGGEETQYF	TGTGCCAGCAGCCCCCGACTAGCGGGAGGGGAAGAGACCCAGTACTTC
-	TRBJ2-1	-	TRBV29-1	CSVDPTGTREQFF	TGCAGCGTTGACCCAACCGGGACCCGGGAGCAGTTCTTC
-	TRBJ2-5	-	TRBV12-3/TRBV12-4	CASSPSGASGEQETQYF	TGTGCCAGTAGTCCATCGGGGGCTAGCGGAGAGCAAGAGACCCAGTACTTC
-	TRBJ2-5	TRBD2	TRBV5-1	CASSLAGGRGLETQYF	TGCGCCAGCAGCTTGGCCGGCGGGAGGGGCTTGGAGACCCAGTACTTC
few	TRBJ2-6	-	TRBV6-1	CASSERGGGPGANVLTF	TGTGCCAGCAGTGAACGTGGTGGGGGACCTGGGGCCAACGTCCTGACTTTC
-	TRBJ2-7	-	TRBV12-3/TRBV12-4	CASSPLAGYTYEQYF	TGTGCCAGCAGTCCCTTAGCAGGATATACCTACGAGCAGTACTTC
few	TRBJ1-4	-	TRBV25-1	CASSELAGVNEKLFF	TGTGCCAGCAGTGAACTGGCAGGAGTTAATGAAAAACTGTTTTTT
-	TRBJ1-2	-	TRBV20-1	CSARDEWGYGYTF	TGCAGTGCTAGAGATGAGTGGGGGTATGGCTACACCTTC
few	TRBJ1-1	TRBD1	TRBV2	CASSGGQLSTEAFF	TGTGCCAGCAGTGGGGGACAGTTGAGCACTGAAGCTTTCTTT
-	TRBJ1-5	TRBD1	TRBV28	CASSPDGTGYQPQHF	TGTGCCAGCAGTCCCGACGGGACAGGGTATCAGCCCCAGCATTTT
few	TRBJ2-3	TRBD2	TRBV25-1	CASSITSGATDTQYF	TGTGCCAGCAGTATAACTAGCGGAGCTACAGATACGCAGTATTTT
-	TRBJ2-3	-	TRBV20-1	CSASMVTDTQYF	TGCAGTGCTAGTATGGTAACAGATACGCAGTATTTT
-	TRBJ2-4	-	TRBV28	CASAALSNNIQYF	TGTGCCAGCGCAGCCCTTTCAAATAACATTCAGTACTTC
-	TRBJ2-5	-	TRBV4-3	CASSQELISRRETQYF	TGCGCCAGCAGCCAAGAGCTTATCTCCAGAAGAGAAACCCAGTACTTC
-	TRBJ2-5	TRBD2	TRBV3-1	CASSQAVLAGASVVETQYF	TGTGCCAGCAGCCAAGCTGTACTAGCGGGAGCTTCAGTCGTAGAGACCCAGTACTTC
few	TRBJ2-5	-	TRBV6-6	CASSSLAKETQYF	TGTGCCAGCAGTTCACTAGCTAAGGAGACCCAGTACTTC
-	TRBJ2-1	TRBD1	TRBV20-1	CSAKTGTGARNEQFF	TGCAGTGCAAAAACCGGGACAGGGGCACGGAATGAGCAGTTCTTC
few	TRBJ2-7	TRBD2	TRBV6-6	CASSEGLAGANEQYF	TGTGCCAGCAGTGAGGGACTAGCGGGAGCTAACGAGCAGTACTTC
few	TRBJ2-3	-	TRBV5-6	CACSLKAGTDTQYF	TGTGCCTGCAGCTTGAAGGCAGGCACAGATACGCAGTATTTT
-	TRBJ1-1	-	TRBV29-1	CSVVRQKNTEAFF	TGCAGCGTTGTTAGACAGAAGAACACTGAAGCTTTCTTT
few	TRBJ2-7	TRBD2	TRBV4-2	CASSQELSGRNYEQYF	TGTGCCAGCAGCCAAGAATTAAGCGGGAGGAACTACGAGCAGTACTTC
few	TRBJ2-7	-	TRBV28	CASSLTLRSAYEQYF	TGTGCCAGCAGTTTAACGTTGAGATCAGCCTACGAGCAGTACTTC